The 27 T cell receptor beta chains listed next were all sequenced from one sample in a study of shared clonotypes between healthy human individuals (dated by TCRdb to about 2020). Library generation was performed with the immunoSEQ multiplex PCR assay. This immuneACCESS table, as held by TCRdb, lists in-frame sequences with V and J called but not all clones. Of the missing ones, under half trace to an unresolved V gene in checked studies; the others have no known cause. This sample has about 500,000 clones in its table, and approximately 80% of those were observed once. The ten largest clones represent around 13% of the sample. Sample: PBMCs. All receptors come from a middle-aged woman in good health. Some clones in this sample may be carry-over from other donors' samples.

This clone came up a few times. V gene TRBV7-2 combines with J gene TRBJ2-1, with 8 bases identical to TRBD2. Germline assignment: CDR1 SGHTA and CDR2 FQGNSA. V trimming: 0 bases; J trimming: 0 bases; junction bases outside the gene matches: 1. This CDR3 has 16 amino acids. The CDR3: CASSLAGTSSYNEQFF. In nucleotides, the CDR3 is TGTGCCAGCAGCTTAGCCGGGACTAGCTCCTACAATGAGCAGTTCTTC. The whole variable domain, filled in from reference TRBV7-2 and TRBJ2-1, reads GAGVSQSPSNKVTEKGKDVELRCDPISGHTALYWYRQSLGQGLEFLIYFQGNSAPDKSGLPSDRFSAERTGGSVSTLTIQRTQQEDSAVYLCASSLAGTSSYNEQFFGPGTRLTVL.

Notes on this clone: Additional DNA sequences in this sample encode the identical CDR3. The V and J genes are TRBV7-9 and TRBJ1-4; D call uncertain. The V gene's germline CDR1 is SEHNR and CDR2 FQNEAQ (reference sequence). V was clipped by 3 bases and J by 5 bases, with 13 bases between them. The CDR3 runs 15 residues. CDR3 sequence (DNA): TGTGCCAGCAGCTTGCTTAAGTCGGGAAATGAAAAACTGTTTTTT. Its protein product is CASSLLKSGNEKLFF.

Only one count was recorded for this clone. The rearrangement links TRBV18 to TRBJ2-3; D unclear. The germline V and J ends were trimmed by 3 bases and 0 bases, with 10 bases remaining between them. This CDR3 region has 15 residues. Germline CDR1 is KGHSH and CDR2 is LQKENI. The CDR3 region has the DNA TGTGCCAGCTCACCCAATAAACCTAGCACAGATACGCAGTATTTT. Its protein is CASSPNKPSTDTQYF.

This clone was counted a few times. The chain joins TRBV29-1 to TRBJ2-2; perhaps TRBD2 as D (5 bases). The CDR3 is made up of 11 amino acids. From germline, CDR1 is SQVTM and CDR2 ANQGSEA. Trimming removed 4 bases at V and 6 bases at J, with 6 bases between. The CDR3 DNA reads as TGCAGCGTTGGCGGGTCCGGGGAGCTGTTTTTT. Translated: CSVGGSGELFF.

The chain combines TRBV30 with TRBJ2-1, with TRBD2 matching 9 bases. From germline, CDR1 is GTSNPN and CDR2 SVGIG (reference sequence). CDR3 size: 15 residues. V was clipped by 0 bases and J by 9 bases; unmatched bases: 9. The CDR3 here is CAWSVLGREGGEQFF. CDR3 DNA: TGTGCCTGGAGTGTACTCGGGCGGGAGGGTGGTGAGCAGTTCTTC.

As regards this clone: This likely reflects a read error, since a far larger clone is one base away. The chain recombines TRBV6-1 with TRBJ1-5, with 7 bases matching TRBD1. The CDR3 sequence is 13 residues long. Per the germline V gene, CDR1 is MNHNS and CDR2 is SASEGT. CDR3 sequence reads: CVSRLDRLQPQHF. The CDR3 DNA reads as TGTGTCAGCAGATTGGACAGGCTCCAGCCCCAGCATTTT.

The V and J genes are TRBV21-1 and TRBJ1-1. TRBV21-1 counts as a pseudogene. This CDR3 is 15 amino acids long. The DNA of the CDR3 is TGTGCCAGCAACTTGGGGTCACCTATGAACACTGAAGCTTTCTTT. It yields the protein CASNLGSPMNTEAFF.

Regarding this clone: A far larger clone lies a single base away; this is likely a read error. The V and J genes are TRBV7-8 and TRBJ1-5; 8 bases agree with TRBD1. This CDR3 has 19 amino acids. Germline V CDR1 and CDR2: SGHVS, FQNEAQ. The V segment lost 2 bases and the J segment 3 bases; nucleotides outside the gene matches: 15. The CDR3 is CASSLRELAGGFPNQPQHF. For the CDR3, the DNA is TGTGCCAGCAGCTTAAGGGAGCTGGCAGGGGGCTTCCCCAATCAGCCCCAGCATTTT.

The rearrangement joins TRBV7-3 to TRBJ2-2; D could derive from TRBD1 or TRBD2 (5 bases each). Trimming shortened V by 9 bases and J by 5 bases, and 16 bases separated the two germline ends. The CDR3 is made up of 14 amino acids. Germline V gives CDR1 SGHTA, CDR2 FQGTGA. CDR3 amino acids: CASARDRVTGELFF. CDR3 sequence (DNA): TGTGCCAGTGCTAGGGACCGGGTTACCGGGGAGCTGTTTTTT. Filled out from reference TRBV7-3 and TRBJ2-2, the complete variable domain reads GAGVSQTPSNKVTEKGKYVELRCDPISGHTALYWYRQSLGQGPEFLIYFQGTGAADDSGLPNDRFFAVRPEGSVSTLKIQRTERGDSAVYLCASARDRVTGELFFGEGSRLTVL.

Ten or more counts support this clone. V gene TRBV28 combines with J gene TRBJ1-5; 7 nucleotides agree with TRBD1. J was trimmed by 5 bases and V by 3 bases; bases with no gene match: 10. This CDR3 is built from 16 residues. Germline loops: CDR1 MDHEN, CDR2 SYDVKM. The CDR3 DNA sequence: TGTGCCAGCAGTTTTCGCCCCAGCAGGGGGGATCAGCCCCAGCATTTT. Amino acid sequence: CASSFRPSRGDQPQHF.

The CDR3 region is CASSIELAGSGRDEQYF. The CDR3 region has the DNA TGTGCCAGCAGCATAGAACTAGCGGGGAGTGGGAGGGACGAGCAGTACTTC. V is TRBV7-2 and J is TRBJ2-7, with TRBD2 matching 10 bases. The CDR3 is 17 amino acids. Germline V gene sequence: CDR1 SGHTA, CDR2 FQGNSA. V trimming: 5 bases; J trimming: 5 bases; junction bases outside the gene matches: 15.

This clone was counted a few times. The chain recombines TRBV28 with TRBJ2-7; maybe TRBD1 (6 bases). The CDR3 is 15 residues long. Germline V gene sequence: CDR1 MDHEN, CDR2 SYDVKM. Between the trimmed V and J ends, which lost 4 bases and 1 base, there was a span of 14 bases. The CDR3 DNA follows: TGTGCCAGCAGTTCACGGGACACGGCATCCTACGAGCAGTACTTC. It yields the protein CASSSRDTASYEQYF.

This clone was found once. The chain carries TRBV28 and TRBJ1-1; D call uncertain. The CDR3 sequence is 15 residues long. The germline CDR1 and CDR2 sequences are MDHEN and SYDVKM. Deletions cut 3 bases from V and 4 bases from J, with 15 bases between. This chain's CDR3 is CASSFLLGAGTEAFF. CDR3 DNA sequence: TGTGCCAGCAGTTTCTTATTGGGTGCTGGCACTGAAGCTTTCTTT.

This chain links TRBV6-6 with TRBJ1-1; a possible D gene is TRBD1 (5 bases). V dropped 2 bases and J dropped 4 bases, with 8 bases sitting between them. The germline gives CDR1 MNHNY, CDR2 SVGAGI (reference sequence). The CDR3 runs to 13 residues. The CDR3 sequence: CASSYVGGTEAFF. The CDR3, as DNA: TGTGCCAGCAGTTACGTGGGGGGCACTGAAGCTTTCTTT.

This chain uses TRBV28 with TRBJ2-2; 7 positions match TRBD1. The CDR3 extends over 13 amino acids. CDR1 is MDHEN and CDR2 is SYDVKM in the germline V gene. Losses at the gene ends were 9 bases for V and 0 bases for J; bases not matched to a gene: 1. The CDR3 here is CASQGANTGELFF. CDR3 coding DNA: TGTGCCAGTCAGGGGGCGAACACCGGGGAGCTGTTTTTT.

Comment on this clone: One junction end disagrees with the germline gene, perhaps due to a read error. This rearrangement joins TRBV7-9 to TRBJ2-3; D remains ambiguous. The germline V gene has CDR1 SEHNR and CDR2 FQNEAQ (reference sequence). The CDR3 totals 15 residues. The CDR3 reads CASSQDRLGADTQYF. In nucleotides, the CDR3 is TGCGCCAGCAGCCAAGATAGGCTGGGTGCAGATACGCAGTATTTT.

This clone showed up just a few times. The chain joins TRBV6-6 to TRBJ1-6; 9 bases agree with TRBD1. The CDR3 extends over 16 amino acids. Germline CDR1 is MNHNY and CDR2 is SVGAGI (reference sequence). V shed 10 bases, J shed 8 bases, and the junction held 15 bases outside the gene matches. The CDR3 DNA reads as TGTGCCACCCTCGTGAACAGGGGGCTTGTTGATTCACCCCTCCACTTT. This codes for CATLVNRGLVDSPLHF.

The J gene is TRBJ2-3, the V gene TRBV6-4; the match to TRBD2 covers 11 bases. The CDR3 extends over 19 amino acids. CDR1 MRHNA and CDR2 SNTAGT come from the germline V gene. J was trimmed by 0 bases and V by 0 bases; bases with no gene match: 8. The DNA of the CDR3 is TGTGCCAGCAGTGACTCTAGTTTAACTAGCGGGAGTAGCACAGATACGCAGTATTTT. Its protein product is CASSDSSLTSGSSTDTQYF.

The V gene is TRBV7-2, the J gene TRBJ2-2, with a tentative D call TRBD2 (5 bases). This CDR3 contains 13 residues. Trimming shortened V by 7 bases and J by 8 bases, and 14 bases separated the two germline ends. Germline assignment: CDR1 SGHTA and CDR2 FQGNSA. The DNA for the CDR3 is TGTGCCAGCACCCTAGAAAGGAGGGGGGAGCTGTTTTTT. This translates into CASTLERRGELFF.

The CDR3 nucleotides are TGTGCCAGCAGCCCGATAAGACAGGCCTGGAGCTATGGCTACACCTTC. Translation gives CASSPIRQAWSYGYTF. The chain combines TRBV11-2 with TRBJ1-2, with D possibly TRBD1 on 6 matching bases. V was trimmed by 5 bases and J by 4 bases, leaving 20 bases between them. Germline V CDR1 and CDR2: SGHAT, FQNNGV. This CDR3 has 16 residues.

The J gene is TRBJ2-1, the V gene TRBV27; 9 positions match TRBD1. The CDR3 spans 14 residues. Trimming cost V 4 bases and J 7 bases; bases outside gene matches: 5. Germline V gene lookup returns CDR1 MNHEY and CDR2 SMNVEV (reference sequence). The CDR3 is CASSSGTGSNEQFF. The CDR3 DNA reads TGTGCCAGCAGTTCCGGGACAGGGTCAAATGAGCAGTTCTTC.

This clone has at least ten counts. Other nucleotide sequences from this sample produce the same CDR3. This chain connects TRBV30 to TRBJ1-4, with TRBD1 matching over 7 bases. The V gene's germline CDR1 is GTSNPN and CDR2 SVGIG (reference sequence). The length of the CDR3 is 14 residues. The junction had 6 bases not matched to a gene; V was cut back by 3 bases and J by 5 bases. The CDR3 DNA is TGTGCCTGGAGCGGGGACAGATCAAATGAAAAACTGTTTTTT. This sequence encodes CAWSGDRSNEKLFF.

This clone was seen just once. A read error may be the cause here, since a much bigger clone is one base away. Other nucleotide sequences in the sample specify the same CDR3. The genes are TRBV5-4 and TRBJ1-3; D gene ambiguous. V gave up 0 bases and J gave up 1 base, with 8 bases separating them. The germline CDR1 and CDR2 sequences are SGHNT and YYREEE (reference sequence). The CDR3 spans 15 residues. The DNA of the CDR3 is TGTGCCAGCAGCTTGGATTCGGGGTCTGGAAACACCATATATTTT. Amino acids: CASSLDSGSGNTIYF.

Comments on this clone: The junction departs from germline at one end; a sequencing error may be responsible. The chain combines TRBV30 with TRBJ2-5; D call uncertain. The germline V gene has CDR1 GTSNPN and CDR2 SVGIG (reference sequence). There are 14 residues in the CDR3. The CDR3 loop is CAWSKGREQGTQYF. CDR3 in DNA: TGTGCCTGGAGTAAGGGAAGGGAACAAGGGACCCAGTACTTC.

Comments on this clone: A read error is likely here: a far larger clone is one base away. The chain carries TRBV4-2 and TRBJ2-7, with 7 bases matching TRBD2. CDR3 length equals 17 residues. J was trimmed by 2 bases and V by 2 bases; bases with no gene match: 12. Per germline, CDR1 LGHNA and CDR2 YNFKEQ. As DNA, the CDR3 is TGTGCCAGCAGCCAATCGGTATCGCGGGAGATTCCCTACGAGCAGTACTTC. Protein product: CASSQSVSREIPYEQYF.

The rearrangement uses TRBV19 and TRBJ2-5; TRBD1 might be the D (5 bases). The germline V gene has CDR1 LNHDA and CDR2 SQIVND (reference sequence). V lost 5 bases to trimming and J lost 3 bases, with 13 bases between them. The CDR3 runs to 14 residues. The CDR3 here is CASSSTVAEETQYF. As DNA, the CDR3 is TGTGCCAGTAGTTCGACAGTCGCGGAAGAGACCCAGTACTTC.

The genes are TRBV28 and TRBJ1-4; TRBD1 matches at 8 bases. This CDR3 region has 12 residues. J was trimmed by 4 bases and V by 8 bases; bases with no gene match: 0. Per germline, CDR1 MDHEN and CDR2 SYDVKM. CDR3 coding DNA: TGTGCCAGCGGACAGGGTAATGAAAAACTGTTTTTT. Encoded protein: CASGQGNEKLFF.